The 9 T cell receptor beta chains below were found in one sample sequenced in a study of blood T cell repertoires in COVID-19. Sequencing was performed with immunoSEQ multiplex PCR; in TCRdb, only in-frame clones are kept and a portion is missing. The data show fewer than 300,000 clones, about 89% seen once. Sequencing input: peripheral blood. The receptors here all came from a man aged 35 to 55 who had recovered from COVID-19.

The J gene is TRBJ1-2, the V gene TRBV2; no firm D call. The CDR3 length is 10 residues. V lost 8 bases to trimming and J lost 9 bases, with 10 bases between them. Germline V lookup: CDR1 SNHLY, CDR2 FYNNEI. The CDR3: CASLSTSYTF. CDR3 bases: TGTGCCAGCCTCTCTACGAGCTACACCTTC.

The chain joins TRBV3-1 (or the pseudogene TRBV3-2) to TRBJ1-2; no firm D call. CDR1 and CDR2 (germline): LGHDT, YNNKEL (reference sequence). Trimming left V 8 bases short and J 7 bases short, with 14 bases between. CDR3 length: 12 residues. DNA for the CDR3: TGTGCCAGCGGGGAGAATATCGGTGGCTACACCTTC. Amino acids: CASGENIGGYTF.

The chain carries TRBV5-1 and TRBJ2-2; the D is unclear. The CDR3 sequence is 16 residues long. Germline loops: CDR1 SGHRS, CDR2 YFSETQ. Trimming removed 3 bases from V and 5 bases from J, with 17 bases in between. The CDR3 DNA reads TGCGCCAGCAGCTACACATCTATCTCAGGAACCGGGGAGCTGTTTTTT. It translates to CASSYTSISGTGELFF.

CDR3 sequence reads: CASRWTSGSSWNEQFF. CDR3 coding DNA: TGTGCCAGCAGATGGACTAGCGGGAGTAGTTGGAATGAGCAGTTCTTC. The V and J genes are TRBV27 and TRBJ2-1; 13 nucleotides align to TRBD2. CDR3 length: 16 amino acids. Germline V gene lookup returns CDR1 MNHEY and CDR2 SMNVEV (reference sequence). V trimming: 6 bases; J trimming: 7 bases; junction bases outside the gene matches: 9.

The J gene is TRBJ1-1, the V gene TRBV19, with D possibly matching TRBD1 (6 bases). From germline, CDR1 is LNHDA and CDR2 SQIVND (reference sequence). The CDR3 has 13 amino acids. V was clipped by 3 bases and J by 6 bases, with 11 bases between them. In nucleotides, the CDR3 is TGTGCCAGTAGTATGCCAGGGGTCCCTGAAGCTTTCTTT. The encoded protein is CASSMPGVPEAFF.

V usage is TRBV7-8 and J usage is TRBJ2-1, with D hard to call. Germline V gene lookup returns CDR1 SGHVS and CDR2 FQNEAQ. The CDR3 runs to 15 residues. V gave up 1 base and J gave up 2 bases, with 9 bases separating them. Here the CDR3 reads CASSLEPGPYNEQFF. CDR3 bases: TGTGCCAGCAGCTTAGAACCGGGTCCCTACAATGAGCAGTTCTTC.

The rearrangement links TRBV4-2 to TRBJ2-2, with 9 nucleotides matching TRBD2. This CDR3 spans 17 amino acids. V dropped 3 bases and J dropped 5; count of bases not matched to a gene: 10. CDR1 LGHNA and CDR2 YNFKEQ come from the germline V gene. The CDR3, as DNA: TGTGCCAGCAGCCACAGAGTGGGGCTAGCGGGGACCGGGGAGCTGTTTTTT. Encoded protein: CASSHRVGLAGTGELFF.

This clone was seen just once. The chain is built from TRBV6-2 or TRBV6-3 and TRBJ2-1; 9 nucleotides match TRBD2. CDR1 and CDR2 (germline): MNHEY, SVGEGT. The V segment lost 2 bases and the J segment 7 bases; nucleotides outside the gene matches: 3. The CDR3 spans 14 residues. The CDR3 region is CASSYMGLANEQFF. The CDR3 region has the DNA TGTGCCAGCAGTTACATGGGACTAGCAAATGAGCAGTTCTTC.

This chain joins TRBV5-5 and TRBJ2-1, with 8 nucleotides matching TRBD1. The CDR3 loop spans 17 amino acids. Trimming took 2 bases from V and 9 from J; bases not matched to a gene: 16. Germline V gives CDR1 SGHKS, CDR2 YYEKEE (reference sequence). This CDR3 reads CASSFPWGQGAVIEQFF. CDR3 nucleotides: TGTGCCAGCAGCTTCCCTTGGGGGCAGGGGGCGGTTATTGAGCAGTTCTTC.